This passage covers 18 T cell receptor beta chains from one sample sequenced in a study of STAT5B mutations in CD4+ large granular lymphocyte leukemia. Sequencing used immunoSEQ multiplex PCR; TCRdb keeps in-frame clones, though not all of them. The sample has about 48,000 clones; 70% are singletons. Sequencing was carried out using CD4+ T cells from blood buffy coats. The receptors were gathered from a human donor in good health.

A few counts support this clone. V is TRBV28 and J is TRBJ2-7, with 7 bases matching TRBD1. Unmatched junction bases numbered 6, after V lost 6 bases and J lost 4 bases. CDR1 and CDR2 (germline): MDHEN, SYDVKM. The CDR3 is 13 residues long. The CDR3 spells CASSGTVVYEQYV. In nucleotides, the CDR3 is TGTGCCAGCAGCGGGACAGTAGTGTACGAGCAGTACGTC.

The CDR3 bases are TGTGCCAGCCGATTACTAGCGGGGGGGCCCGGTGAGCAGTTCTTC. It is translated as CASRLLAGGPGEQFF. The chain links TRBV6-4 to TRBJ2-1, with 13 bases identical to TRBD2. The CDR3 has 15 amino acids. From germline, CDR1 is MRHNA and CDR2 SNTAGT. The trim removed 8 bases at V and 9 bases at J, leaving 10 bases unmatched.

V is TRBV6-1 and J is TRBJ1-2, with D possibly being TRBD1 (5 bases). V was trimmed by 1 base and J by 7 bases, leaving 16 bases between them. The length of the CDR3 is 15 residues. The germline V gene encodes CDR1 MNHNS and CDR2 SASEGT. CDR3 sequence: CASSEEVGQGFGYTF. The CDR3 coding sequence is TGTGCCAGCAGTGAAGAGGTCGGGCAGGGATTTGGCTACACCTTC.

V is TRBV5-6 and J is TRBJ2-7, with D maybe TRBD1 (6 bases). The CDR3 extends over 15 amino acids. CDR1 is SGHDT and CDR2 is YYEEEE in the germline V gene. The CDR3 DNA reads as TGTGCCAGCAGCTTGACAGGGAGTACCTCCCACGAGCAGTACGTC. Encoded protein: CASSLTGSTSHEQYV.

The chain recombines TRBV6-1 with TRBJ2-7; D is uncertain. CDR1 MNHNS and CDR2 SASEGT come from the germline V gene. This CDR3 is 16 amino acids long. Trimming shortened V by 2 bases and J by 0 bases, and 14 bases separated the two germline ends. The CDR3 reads CASSESARGNSYEQYV. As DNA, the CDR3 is TGTGCCAGCAGTGAATCAGCCCGAGGAAACTCCTACGAGCAGTACGTC.

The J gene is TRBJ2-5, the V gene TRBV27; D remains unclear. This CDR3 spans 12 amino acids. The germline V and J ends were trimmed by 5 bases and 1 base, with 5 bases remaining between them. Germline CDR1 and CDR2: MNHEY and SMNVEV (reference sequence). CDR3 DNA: TGTGCCAGCAGTGCCTCCCAAGAGACCCAGTACTTC. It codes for CASSASQETQYF.

CDR3 protein: CASRRKTEAFF. The DNA for the CDR3 is TGTGCCAGCAGGAGAAAAACTGAAGCTTTCTTT. The chain joins TRBV27 to TRBJ1-1; no definite D call. The germline V gene encodes CDR1 MNHEY and CDR2 SMNVEV (reference sequence). CDR3 size: 11 residues. Trimming removed 6 bases at V and 5 bases at J, with 7 bases between.

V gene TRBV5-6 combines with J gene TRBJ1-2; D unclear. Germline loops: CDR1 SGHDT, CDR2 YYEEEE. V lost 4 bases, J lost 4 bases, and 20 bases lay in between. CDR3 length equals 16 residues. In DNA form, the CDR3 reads TGTGCCAGCAGCACCCGGGAGGATTACTCTATCTATGGCTACACCTTC. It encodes CASSTREDYSIYGYTF.

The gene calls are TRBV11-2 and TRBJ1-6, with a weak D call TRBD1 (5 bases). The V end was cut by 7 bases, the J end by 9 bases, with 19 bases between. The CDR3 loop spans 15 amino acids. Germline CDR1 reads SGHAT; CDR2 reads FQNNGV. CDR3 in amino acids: CASTSDRGASSPLHF. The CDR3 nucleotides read TGTGCCAGCACCTCCGACAGAGGGGCAAGTTCACCCCTCCACTTT.

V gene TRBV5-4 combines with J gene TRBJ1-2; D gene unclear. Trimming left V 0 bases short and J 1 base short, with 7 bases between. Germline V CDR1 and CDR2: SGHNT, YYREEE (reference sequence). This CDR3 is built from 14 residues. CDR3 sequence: CASSLDRNNYGYTF. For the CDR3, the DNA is TGTGCCAGCAGCTTGGATCGGAATAACTATGGCTACACCTTC.

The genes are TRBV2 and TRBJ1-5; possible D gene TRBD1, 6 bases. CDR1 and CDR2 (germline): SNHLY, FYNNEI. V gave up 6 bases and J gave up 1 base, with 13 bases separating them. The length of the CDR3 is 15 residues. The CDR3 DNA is TGTGCCAGCAGGGGGACGAGGGGGAGCAATCAGCCCCAGCATTTT. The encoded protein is CASRGTRGSNQPQHF.

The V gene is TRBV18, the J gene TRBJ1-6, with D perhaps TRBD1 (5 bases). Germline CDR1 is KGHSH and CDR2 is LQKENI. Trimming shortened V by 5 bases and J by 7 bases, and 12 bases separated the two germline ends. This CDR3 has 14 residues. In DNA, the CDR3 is TGTGCCAGCTCATCCGGGACGGTGAATTCACCCCTCCACTTT. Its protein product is CASSSGTVNSPLHF. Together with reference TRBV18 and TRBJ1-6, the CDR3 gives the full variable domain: NAGVMQNPRHLVRRRGQEARLRCSPMKGHSHVYWYRQLPEEGLKFMVYLQKENIIDESGMPKERFSAEFPKEGPSILRIQQVVRGDSAAYFCASSSGTVNSPLHFGNGTRLTVT.

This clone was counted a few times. As DNA, the CDR3 is TGTGCCAGCAGCCAAGGAAGGACAGGGGGCAGGTACGAGCAGTACGTC. Amino acid sequence: CASSQGRTGGRYEQYV. The chain recombines TRBV4-2 with TRBJ2-7; 11 bases match TRBD1. V shed 1 base and J 4 bases; nucleotides not matched to a gene: 6. The CDR3 is made up of 16 amino acids. Germline loops: CDR1 LGHNA, CDR2 YNFKEQ.

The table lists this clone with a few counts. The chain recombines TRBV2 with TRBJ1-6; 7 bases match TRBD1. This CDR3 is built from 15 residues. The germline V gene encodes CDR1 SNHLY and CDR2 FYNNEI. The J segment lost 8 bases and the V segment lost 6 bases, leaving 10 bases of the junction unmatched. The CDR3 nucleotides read TGTGCCAGCAGGGGACAGAGTTTCCAATATTCACCCCTCCACTTT. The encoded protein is CASRGQSFQYSPLHF.

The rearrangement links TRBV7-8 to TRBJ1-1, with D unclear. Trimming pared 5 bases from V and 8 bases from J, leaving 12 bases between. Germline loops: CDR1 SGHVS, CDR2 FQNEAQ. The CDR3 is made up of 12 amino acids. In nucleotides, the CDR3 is TGTGCCAGCAGCCCCCCCCGGGGAGAAGCTTTCTTT. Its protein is CASSPPRGEAFF.

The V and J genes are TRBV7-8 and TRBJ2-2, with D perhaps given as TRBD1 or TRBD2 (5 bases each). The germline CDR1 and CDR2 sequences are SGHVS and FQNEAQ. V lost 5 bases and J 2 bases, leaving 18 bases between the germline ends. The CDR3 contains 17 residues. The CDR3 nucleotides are TGTGCCAGCAGCCCCTTAGACCGAGGGGCCAACACCGGGGAGCTGTTTTTT. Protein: CASSPLDRGANTGELFF.

The DNA for the CDR3 is TGTGCCAGCAGTTTTCTAGCGGGGGGGCGGGTCGGGGAGCTGTTTTTT. Translation gives CASSFLAGGRVGELFF. J is TRBJ2-2 and V is TRBV27; TRBD2 aligns across 12 bases. The V and J ends lost 3 bases and 7 bases, in that order; junction bases with no gene match: 6. Germline CDR1 is MNHEY and CDR2 is SMNVEV (reference sequence). The CDR3 contains 16 residues.

The CDR3 region is CAWSVDGSIQYF. In nucleotides, the CDR3 is TGTGCCTGGAGTGTAGATGGGTCCATTCAGTACTTC. The V gene is TRBV30, the J gene TRBJ2-4; D is undetermined. Germline lookup yields CDR1 GTSNPN and CDR2 SVGIG (reference sequence). The length of the CDR3 is 12 residues. The V and J ends lost 0 bases and 9 bases respectively, with 9 bases between them.